A single T cell receptor beta chain is shown here with its context. Its antigen is as yet unknown. CDR1 and CDR2 from the germline V gene are LNHDA and SQIVND (reference sequence). The CDR3 extends over 14 amino acids. Trimming took 7 bases from V and 7 from J, leaving 17 bases between them. Clones were sequenced by immunoSEQ multiplex PCR, and TCRdb holds only the in-frame ones, with some missing. This table has about 77,000 clones, approximately 92% appearing once. These data are taken from a study of T cell responses to AZD1222 COVID-19 vaccine. Overall study findings and caveats: Epitopes outside B.1.351 and B.1.1.7 mutated regions reportedly drew nearly half of spike TCRs. Only after the peak T cell response were repertoires sampled. Spike-specific TCRs gained breadth and depth after people received two AZD1222 doses. The donors showed a predominance of white British ancestry and of females, with possible underestimation of clonal diversity.

Sequenced material: peripheral blood, taken 28 days after the second AZD1222 dose. The chain combines TRBV19 with TRBJ1-5, with TRBD1 as a possible D gene (6 bases). This receptor was taken from an adult who received the AZD1222 COVID-19 vaccine. This CDR3 is CASTPGGGRQPQHF. CDR3 sequence (DNA): TGTGCCAGTACCCCGGGAGGGGGACGGCAGCCCCAGCATTTT.